This T cell receptor (beta chain) is from a study of T-cell memory formation after mild COVID-19. TCRdb processed the 5' RACE reads anew with MiXCR; each CDR3 protein has one entry. This sample has about 170,000 distinct CDR3 sequences, with around 13% found just once. CDR1 is DFQATT and CDR2 is SNEGSKA in the germline V gene (reference sequence). V trimming: 6 bases; J trimming: 2 bases; junction bases outside the gene matches: 6. This CDR3 is built from 13 residues. The clonotype comes from a man younger than 30 who had mild COVID-19 (a few samples of this study predate the infection). Cell type and time point are not known. The sequencing sample was made of PBMCs or a T cell subset sorted from them (not recorded which). The chain couples TRBV20-1 to TRBJ2-5; TRBD1 aligns across 7 bases. The CDR3 sequence: CSAPQTGQETQYF. In DNA form, the CDR3 reads TGCAGTGCCCCCCAGACAGGGCAAGAGACCCAGTACTTC.